Following are 28 T cell receptor beta chains from one sample sequenced in a study of T cell changes during pregnancy in multiple sclerosis. Sequencing used immunoSEQ multiplex PCR; TCRdb keeps in-frame clones, though not all of them. The sample lists approximately 63,000 clones; 85% to 95% were seen once. The sample was peripheral blood, taken in the third trimester of pregnancy. Source of these receptors: a female donor in good health, enrolled as a control in a pregnancy study.

The rearrangement links TRBV27 to TRBJ1-6; D not resolved. The CDR3 is 16 amino acids. V lost 3 bases and J lost 2, with 11 bases in between. The germline CDR1 and CDR2 sequences are MNHEY and SMNVEV (reference sequence). The CDR3 DNA reads as TGTGCCAGCAGTTTTGGAGGTTCCGCCTATAATTCACCCCTCCACTTT. Protein product: CASSFGGSAYNSPLHF.

The J gene is TRBJ2-1, the V gene TRBV4-2; 13 bases align to TRBD2. Trimming took 5 bases from V and 5 from J; bases not matched to a gene: 6. Germline V gene lookup returns CDR1 LGHNA and CDR2 YNFKEQ. The CDR3 contains 16 residues. The CDR3 sequence: CASSFRLAGGNNEQFF. CDR3 DNA sequence: TGTGCCAGCAGCTTTCGACTAGCGGGAGGTAACAATGAGCAGTTCTTC.

The genes are TRBV7-2 and TRBJ2-5, with a possible D match to TRBD2 (6 bases). The CDR3 is 11 amino acids. V was pared by 4 bases and J by 11 bases, with 11 bases between. The V gene's germline CDR1 is SGHTA and CDR2 FQGNSA. The CDR3 region has the DNA TGTGCCAGCAGCTCAAGGGGAGGACAGTACTTC. Translated: CASSSRGGQYF.

The chain carries TRBV4-3 and TRBJ2-6, with 7 bases that match TRBD2. The junction had 1 base not matched to a gene; V was cut back by 0 bases and J by 2 bases. Germline assignment: CDR1 LGHNA and CDR2 YSLEER. This CDR3 has 16 amino acids. Written as DNA, the CDR3 is TGCGCCAGCAGCCAAGATGGGGGGGCTGGGGCCAACGTCCTGACTTTC. Residues: CASSQDGGAGANVLTF.

The V and J genes are TRBV9 and TRBJ2-5, with a possible D match to TRBD1 (5 bases). Germline CDR1 SGDLS, CDR2 YYNGEE. The germline V and J ends were trimmed by 5 bases and 4 bases, with 15 bases remaining between them. The CDR3 consists of 14 residues. CDR3 sequence reads: CASSPGPAGETQYF. The CDR3 DNA reads TGTGCCAGCAGTCCAGGGCCGGCCGGAGAGACCCAGTACTTC.

The chain has TRBV6-5 and TRBJ2-2; tentatively, D is TRBD1 (5 bases). Germline V gene lookup returns CDR1 MNHEY and CDR2 SVGAGI. CDR3 length equals 15 residues. V dropped 5 bases and J dropped 1 base, with 11 bases sitting between them. In nucleotides, the CDR3 is TGTGCCAGCAGTGGATCAACAGGGAACACCGGGGAGCTGTTTTTT. Protein product: CASSGSTGNTGELFF.

The gene calls are TRBV14 and TRBJ2-6; tentatively, D is TRBD2 (5 bases). V lost 0 bases and J lost 0, with 18 bases in between. This CDR3 has 20 residues. Germline CDR1 and CDR2: SGHDN and FVKESK. The CDR3 here is CASSQERGPVFYSGANVLTF. In DNA, the CDR3 is TGTGCCAGCAGCCAAGAACGGGGTCCAGTCTTCTACTCTGGGGCCAACGTCCTGACTTTC.

This clone came up a few times. The V gene is TRBV19, the J gene TRBJ1-1, with D perhaps TRBD1 (5 bases). Germline-derived CDR1 and CDR2 are LNHDA and SQIVND (reference sequence). The CDR3 loop spans 13 amino acids. V was trimmed by 1 base and J by 5 bases, leaving 8 bases between them. The CDR3 DNA is TGTGCCAGTAGTATAGGGGAGGGGACTGAAGCTTTCTTT. Protein sequence: CASSIGEGTEAFF.

The chain's CDR3 is CASSPAQLGNTEAFF. CDR3 bases: TGTGCCAGCTCACCCGCACAACTAGGAAACACTGAAGCTTTCTTT. The chain recombines TRBV18 with TRBJ1-1; D is unresolved. Germline V gene sequence: CDR1 KGHSH, CDR2 LQKENI. Trimming pared 3 bases from V and 2 bases from J, leaving 13 bases between. This CDR3 has 15 residues.

V and J are TRBV6-6 and TRBJ2-5; the match to TRBD1 covers 7 bases. CDR3 size: 14 residues. Germline loops: CDR1 MNHNY, CDR2 SVGAGI (reference sequence). V shed 5 bases and J 4 bases; nucleotides not matched to a gene: 7. Here the CDR3 reads CASSLRQGRETQYF. Here the CDR3 DNA reads TGTGCCAGCAGTCTCAGACAGGGAAGAGAGACCCAGTACTTC.

This clone came up a few times. The V and J genes are TRBV5-4 and TRBJ2-3; 8 bases are shared with TRBD2. Germline-derived CDR1 and CDR2 are SGHNT and YYREEE (reference sequence). CDR3 length: 14 amino acids. The junction had 8 bases not matched to a gene; V was cut back by 5 bases and J by 6 bases. For the CDR3, the DNA is TGTGCCAGCAGTCGAAAAAGCGGGGGTGATACGCAGTATTTT. Its translation is CASSRKSGGDTQYF.

The chain uses TRBV7-2 and TRBJ2-7, with 10 bases identical to TRBD2. The germline CDR1 and CDR2 sequences are SGHTA and FQGNSA. The CDR3 has 14 residues. The J segment lost 3 bases and the V segment lost 5 bases, leaving 4 bases of the junction unmatched. This chain's CDR3 is CASSPGLAVYEQYF. DNA for the CDR3: TGTGCCAGCAGCCCAGGACTAGCGGTCTACGAGCAGTACTTC.

The V gene is TRBV7-8, the J gene TRBJ1-2; D is ambiguous. V was cut by 4 bases and J by 7 bases, with 10 bases left in between. CDR3 length equals 12 residues. CDR1 SGHVS and CDR2 FQNEAQ come from the germline V gene. The CDR3 region is CASSSTPLGYTF. The CDR3 DNA reads as TGTGCCAGCAGCTCTACTCCACTTGGCTACACCTTC.

The rearrangement links TRBV4-2 to TRBJ1-5; tentative D call: TRBD1 (5 bases). The CDR3 is made up of 14 amino acids. Germline-derived CDR1 and CDR2 are LGHNA and YNFKEQ. V shed 1 base and J shed 9 bases, with 13 bases lying between them. CDR3 nucleotide sequence: TGTGCCAGCAGCCAAGGCGGGGCGAAAGGGCCCCAGCATTTT. It codes for CASSQGGAKGPQHF.

This sequence joins TRBV4-2 and TRBJ2-5; 13 nucleotides line up with TRBD2. CDR1 and CDR2 from the germline V gene are LGHNA and YNFKEQ. This CDR3 region has 18 residues. The V gene end was trimmed by 1 base and the J gene end by 4 bases; junction bases not matched to a gene: 9. The CDR3 region is CASSQGTSGGAFAETQYF. CDR3 nucleotide sequence: TGTGCCAGCAGCCAAGGTACTAGCGGGGGGGCATTTGCAGAGACCCAGTACTTC.

The chain links TRBV19 to TRBJ2-4; unclear D gene. This CDR3 is built from 13 residues. Germline V lookup: CDR1 LNHDA, CDR2 SQIVND (reference sequence). V lost 5 bases and J lost 1, with 6 bases in between. The CDR3 DNA reads TGTGCCAGTAGTGCGAACGCCAAAAACATTCAGTACTTC. It codes for CASSANAKNIQYF. Supplemented by reference TRBV19 and TRBJ2-4, the full variable domain reads DGGITQSPKYLFRKEGQNVTLSCEQNLNHDAMYWYRQDPGQGLRLIYYSQIVNDFQKGDIAEGYSVSREKKESFPLTVTSAQKNPTAFYLCASSANAKNIQYFGAGTRLSVL.

The V gene is TRBV4-1, the J gene TRBJ2-7; D is unresolved. CDR1 MGHRA and CDR2 YSYEKL come from the germline V gene. Between the trimmed V and J ends, which lost 0 bases and 1 base, there was a span of 10 bases. The CDR3 spans 15 residues. The CDR3 nucleotides read TGCGCCAGCAGCCAAGAATCGAAACAGTCCTACGAGCAGTACTTC. It yields the protein CASSQESKQSYEQYF.

V is TRBV25-1 and J is TRBJ2-2; 10 bases are a match to TRBD2. This CDR3 has 16 residues. Per germline, CDR1 MGHDK and CDR2 SYGVNS. V dropped 4 bases and J dropped 1; count of bases not matched to a gene: 3. CDR3 bases: TGTGCCAGCAGTGTCTTAGCGGGGGGGAACACCGGGGAGCTGTTTTTT. As protein: CASSVLAGGNTGELFF.

V usage is TRBV6-1 and J usage is TRBJ2-7, with D perhaps matching TRBD1 (6 bases). This CDR3 spans 12 amino acids. Germline V gives CDR1 MNHNS, CDR2 SASEGT. V dropped 6 bases and J dropped 1 base, with 7 bases sitting between them. Written as DNA, the CDR3 is TGTGCCAGCAGGGACAGATCCTACGAGCAGTACTTC. Translating it yields CASRDRSYEQYF.

The chain combines TRBV15 with TRBJ1-4, with D maybe TRBD1 (6 bases). V gave up 7 bases and J gave up 4 bases, with 16 bases separating them. The CDR3 contains 15 residues. CDR1 and CDR2 (germline): LNHNV, YYDKDF (reference sequence). CDR3 DNA: TGTGCCACCAACCGAGGCGGGGGCGTTAATGAAAAACTGTTTTTT. This gives the protein CATNRGGGVNEKLFF.

The chain couples TRBV7-3 to TRBJ2-1; 8 nucleotides agree with TRBD2. The CDR3 runs 16 residues. After removal of 5 bases from V and 0 bases from J, the junction contained 6 bases not matched to a gene. The germline gives CDR1 SGHTA, CDR2 FQGTGA. The CDR3 sequence: CASSVTSGPSYNEQFF. The CDR3 DNA reads as TGTGCCAGCAGCGTTACTAGCGGCCCCTCCTACAATGAGCAGTTCTTC.

The J gene is TRBJ1-3, the V gene TRBV18; the match to TRBD1 covers 8 bases. In germline, CDR1 is KGHSH, CDR2 LQKENI. The CDR3 extends over 16 amino acids. The trim removed 4 bases at V and 2 bases at J, leaving 7 bases unmatched. CDR3 loop: CASSHGQGDTGNTIYF. The DNA of the CDR3 is TGTGCCAGCTCACACGGACAGGGAGACACTGGAAACACCATATATTTT.

The V call is TRBV4-2, the J call TRBJ2-7; 8 bases agree with TRBD1. Trimming cost V 4 bases and J 0 bases; bases outside gene matches: 11. In germline, CDR1 is LGHNA, CDR2 YNFKEQ. The length of the CDR3 is 17 residues. The CDR3 DNA follows: TGTGCCAGCAGCCTGGACAGGGAGGCCGCCTCCTCCTACGAGCAGTACTTC. This codes for CASSLDREAASSYEQYF.

The chain combines TRBV29-1 with TRBJ2-3; D perhaps matches TRBD2 (6 bases). Germline lookup yields CDR1 SQVTM and CDR2 ANQGSEA. The V gene lost 6 bases and the J gene lost 5 bases, with 12 bases spanning the gap. The CDR3 has 12 residues. CDR3: CSVGPGVDTQYF. CDR3 sequence (DNA): TGCAGCGTGGGGCCGGGGGTAGATACGCAGTATTTT.

This clone was seen once. The chain uses TRBV7-3 and TRBJ2-2; the match to TRBD1 covers 7 bases. Germline CDR1 and CDR2: SGHTA and FQGTGA. The V gene end was trimmed by 6 bases and the J gene end by 5 bases; junction bases not matched to a gene: 3. CDR3 size: 13 residues. The CDR3 DNA follows: TGTGCCAGCAGTCAGGGGGTAACCGGGGAGCTGTTTTTT. Protein sequence: CASSQGVTGELFF.

The chain recombines TRBV6-5 with TRBJ2-7; no clear D gene. From germline, CDR1 is MNHEY and CDR2 SVGAGI. This CDR3 region has 14 residues. Deletions cut 2 bases from V and 4 bases from J, with 12 bases between. In DNA form, the CDR3 reads TGTGCCAGCAGTTACGATCCTAGAATTTACGAGCAGTACTTC. Protein product: CASSYDPRIYEQYF.

The chain is built from TRBV9 and TRBJ2-1, with D perhaps matching TRBD2 (5 bases). Germline values: CDR1 SGDLS, CDR2 YYNGEE. This CDR3 comprises 13 residues. Trimming took off 0 bases at V and 9 bases at J, with 10 bases between the two ends. The DNA for the CDR3 is TGTGCCAGCAGCGTAGGTCTAGCCGGTGAGCAGTTCTTC. Amino acid sequence: CASSVGLAGEQFF.

This rearrangement joins TRBV7-2 to TRBJ2-1; possible D gene TRBD2, 6 bases. The CDR3 is made up of 13 amino acids. Trimming took 1 base from V and 7 from J, leaving 8 bases between them. Germline V gene lookup returns CDR1 SGHTA and CDR2 FQGNSA. As DNA, the CDR3 is TGTGCCAGCAGCTTAGGACTAGGGAATGAGCAGTTCTTC. Amino acid sequence: CASSLGLGNEQFF. Looking up the rest from reference TRBV7-2 and TRBJ2-1 gives the full variable domain: GAGVSQSPSNKVTEKGKDVELRCDPISGHTALYWYRQSLGQGLEFLIYFQGNSAPDKSGLPSDRFSAERTGGSVSTLTIQRTQQEDSAVYLCASSLGLGNEQFFGPGTRLTVL.